The 13 T cell receptor beta chains reported below all come from one sample, sequenced in a study of Tregs in tolerant kidney transplant recipients (dated by TCRdb to about 2019). Preparation of the library involved the immunoSEQ multiplex PCR assay. Drawn from immuneACCESS, this table holds only the in-frame rearrangements with V and J called that TCRdb kept. Clones are partly lost; checked studies trace under half to an unresolved V gene and leave the rest unexplained. This sample holds some 110,000 clones; around 91% were observed only once. The biggest ten clones account for approximately 0.62% of the sample. Input material: CD4+ T cells from blood. These receptors were taken from a human donor in good health.

The chain has TRBV21-1 and TRBJ2-7; the table's D gene call, TRBD1, was not cross checked with the DNA. TRBV21-1 is assigned pseudogene status. The CDR3 has 16 amino acids. CDR3 bases: TGTGCCAGCAGCTACCGACACAGGGGGGGCTCCTACGAGCAGTACTTC. Protein product: CASSYRHRGGSYEQYF.

The sample holds a few counts of this clone. The chain uses TRBV5-1 and TRBJ1-2; no definite D call. Germline lookup yields CDR1 SGHRS and CDR2 YFSETQ. The germline V and J ends were trimmed by 4 bases and 3 bases, with 7 bases remaining between them. The CDR3 consists of 12 residues. The chain's CDR3 is CASSPEDYGYTF. CDR3 nucleotides: TGCGCCAGCAGCCCCGAAGACTATGGCTACACCTTC.

The V call is TRBV5-1, the J call TRBJ2-7; D perhaps matches TRBD1 (6 bases). Germline V gives CDR1 SGHRS, CDR2 YFSETQ. The CDR3 has 15 residues. V was clipped by 0 bases and J by 0 bases, with 10 bases between them. CDR3 amino acids: CASSLGTVLSYEQYF. The CDR3 DNA reads as TGCGCCAGCAGCTTGGGGACAGTACTCTCCTACGAGCAGTACTTC.

This clone was recorded once. The rearrangement joins TRBV10-3 to TRBJ2-5; a weak D match, TRBD2 (6 bases). Germline CDR1 reads ENHRY; CDR2 reads SYGVKD. The CDR3 has 14 residues. The V end was cut by 3 bases, the J end by 0 bases, with 8 bases between. This CDR3 is CAISDGDYQETQYF. The CDR3, as DNA: TGTGCCATCAGTGACGGGGACTACCAAGAGACCCAGTACTTC.

This clone was detected only a few times. The V call is TRBV2, the J call TRBJ2-7; TRBD2 matches 9 bases. Germline trimming cut 7 bases from V and 7 bases from J; bases unmatched to any gene: 11. CDR1 and CDR2 from the germline V gene are SNHLY and FYNNEI. This CDR3 is 14 amino acids long. CDR3 bases: TGTGCCAGCAAAGGCGGGAGGGCCCTAGGGGAGCAGTACTTC. Residues: CASKGGRALGEQYF.

The J gene is TRBJ2-1, the V gene TRBV5-1; D is undetermined. The CDR3 extends over 13 amino acids. Trimming removed 0 bases from V and 6 bases from J, with 7 bases in between. Germline V CDR1 and CDR2: SGHRS, YFSETQ. CDR3 coding DNA: TGCGCCAGCAGCTTGGGACCTTCCAATGAGCAGTTCTTC. It is translated as CASSLGPSNEQFF.

The chain couples TRBV9 to TRBJ1-3; D unresolved. V was clipped by 0 bases and J by 0 bases, with 10 bases between them. Per the germline V gene, CDR1 is SGDLS and CDR2 is YYNGEE. The CDR3 contains 16 residues. The CDR3 protein is CASSVAGSRSGNTIYF. The CDR3 DNA is TGTGCCAGCAGCGTAGCCGGAAGTCGCTCTGGAAACACCATATATTTT.

V usage is TRBV5-1 and J usage is TRBJ1-1, with 7 bases that match TRBD1. Germline V gene sequence: CDR1 SGHRS, CDR2 YFSETQ. V shed 4 bases, J shed 4 bases, and the junction held 7 bases outside the gene matches. This CDR3 is 14 amino acids long. The CDR3 DNA follows: TGCGCCAGCAGCGAGGGACAGACAGGCACTGAAGCTTTCTTT. Amino acid sequence: CASSEGQTGTEAFF.

The V and J genes are TRBV7-2 and TRBJ2-1, with D perhaps matching TRBD2 (6 bases). The germline V and J ends were trimmed by 3 bases and 6 bases, with 18 bases remaining between them. The CDR3 spans 16 residues. CDR1 is SGHTA, CDR2 FQGNSA, per germline. For the CDR3, the DNA is TGTGCCAGCAGCTTCGCCCTGGGTGCGCGGGGCAATGAGCAGTTCTTC. Protein: CASSFALGARGNEQFF.

The chain links TRBV19 to TRBJ2-1; D is unresolved. V lost 3 bases to trimming and J lost 0 bases, with 9 bases between them. This CDR3 is built from 15 residues. Germline CDR1 LNHDA, CDR2 SQIVND (reference sequence). DNA of the CDR3: TGTGCCAGTAGTATCGCAGAGAGCTCCTACAATGAGCAGTTCTTC. It encodes CASSIAESSYNEQFF.

The rearrangement uses TRBV11-1 and TRBJ2-2; TRBD1 or TRBD2 may be the D gene (6 bases each). Germline CDR1 reads SGHAT; CDR2 reads FQDESV (reference sequence). The CDR3 is 15 amino acids. The ends were cut back, 3 bases at V and 5 bases at J, with 13 bases in the middle. CDR3 coding DNA: TGTGCCAGCAGCTTTCTTCAAGGGGGGACCGGGGAGCTGTTTTTT. It translates to CASSFLQGGTGELFF.

This clone has more than one count but fewer than ten. CDR3 residues: CASSLVEGGGSPLHF. The DNA of the CDR3 is TGTGCCAGCAGCTTAGTAGAGGGGGGCGGTTCACCCCTCCACTTT. The V gene is TRBV7-6, the J gene TRBJ1-6; D perhaps matches TRBD1 (6 bases). V gave up 1 base and J gave up 9 bases, with 13 bases separating them. The CDR3 sequence is 15 residues long. Germline CDR1 is SGHVS and CDR2 is FNYEAQ.

The CDR3 spells CASGEETQYF. The DNA of the CDR3 is TGTGCCAGCGGGGAAGAGACCCAGTACTTC. The chain recombines TRBV2 with TRBJ2-5, with D unresolved. The length of the CDR3 is 10 residues. CDR1 is SNHLY and CDR2 is FYNNEI in the germline V gene. The V end was cut by 8 bases, the J end by 3 bases, with 4 bases between.